Below are 17 T cell receptor beta chains sequenced from a single sample in a study of CD8 T cells in Susac syndrome. Reverse transcription of about 0.45 to 1 ug RNA used random hexamers. One entry per CDR3 protein, called by TCRdb with MiXCR from the immunoSEQ multiplex PCR reads. The sample lists under 200,000 distinct CDR3 sequences, 95% occurring once. The specimen was CD8+ T cells from PBMCs. These receptors came from a human donor with Susac syndrome.

The chain employs TRBV9 and TRBJ1-1, with 10 bases matching TRBD1. V was pared by 0 bases and J by 1 base, with 3 bases of the junction left unmatched. This CDR3 is 16 amino acids long. Germline CDR1 and CDR2: SGDLS and YYNGEE. CDR3 sequence reads: CASSVVTGGTNTEAFF. The DNA of the CDR3 is TGTGCCAGCAGCGTAGTGACAGGGGGCACGAACACTGAAGCTTTCTTT.

V is TRBV30 and J is TRBJ2-5, with D tentatively TRBD1 (5 bases). V gave up 1 base and J gave up 5 bases, with 5 bases separating them. The CDR3 runs to 11 residues. Germline V lookup: CDR1 GTSNPN, CDR2 SVGIG (reference sequence). DNA of the CDR3: TGTGCCTGGAGTGAGGGGGAGACCCAGTACTTC. Translation: CAWSEGETQYF.

The genes are TRBV11-2 and TRBJ2-3, with 9 positions matching TRBD2. The J segment lost 4 bases and the V segment lost 4 bases, leaving 3 bases of the junction unmatched. The CDR3 covers 14 residues. Per germline, CDR1 SGHAT and CDR2 FQNNGV. The CDR3 loop is CASSSGGGADTQYF. The DNA for the CDR3 is TGTGCCAGCAGCTCCGGCGGGGGGGCAGATACGCAGTATTTT.

V gene TRBV9 combines with J gene TRBJ2-7; TRBD2 matches 11 bases. Germline V gene sequence: CDR1 SGDLS, CDR2 YYNGEE. The V and J ends lost 0 bases and 2 bases, in that order; junction bases with no gene match: 4. The CDR3 runs 16 residues. The CDR3: CASSVARLAGTYEQYF. CDR3 bases: TGTGCCAGCAGCGTAGCTCGACTAGCGGGGACCTACGAGCAGTACTTC.

The chain uses TRBV3-1 and TRBJ2-7; perhaps TRBD1 as D (5 bases). This CDR3 contains 18 residues. V was cut by 1 base and J by 0 bases, with 19 bases left in between. Germline V gene sequence: CDR1 LGHDT, CDR2 YNNKEL (reference sequence). CDR3 sequence reads: CASSQGRQYSKYSYEQYF. The CDR3 DNA follows: TGTGCCAGCAGCCAAGGGCGACAGTATTCTAAGTACTCCTACGAGCAGTACTTC.

The chain uses TRBV5-4 and TRBJ1-2; the D gene is possibly TRBD1 (6 bases). Germline CDR1 is SGHNT and CDR2 is YYREEE (reference sequence). Deletions cut 4 bases from V and 4 bases from J, with 14 bases between. The CDR3 contains 14 residues. The CDR3 reads CASSPEGGFYGYTF. The DNA of the CDR3 is TGTGCCAGCAGCCCGGAGGGGGGTTTCTATGGCTACACCTTC.

This clonotype was detected a few times. The V call is TRBV7-9, the J call TRBJ2-3, with unresolved D. CDR1 and CDR2 (germline): SEHNR, FQNEAQ (reference sequence). This CDR3 contains 12 residues. Trimming took off 2 bases at V and 6 bases at J, with 6 bases between the two ends. CDR3 sequence: CASSLLADTQYF. The CDR3 DNA follows: TGTGCCAGCAGCTTATTAGCTGATACGCAGTATTTT.

This clonotype appeared a few times. The chain uses TRBV6-5 and TRBJ2-5; D perhaps matches TRBD1 (6 bases). In germline, CDR1 is MNHEY, CDR2 SVGAGI. The CDR3 has 13 residues. V was pared by 0 bases and J by 4 bases, with 6 bases between. Here the CDR3 reads CASSYSGGETQYF. CDR3 DNA: TGTGCCAGCAGTTACTCAGGGGGAGAGACCCAGTACTTC.

V and J are TRBV12-3 or TRBV12-4 and TRBJ1-4; the D gene is possibly TRBD1 (5 bases). This CDR3 spans 14 amino acids. Between the trimmed V and J ends, which lost 7 bases and 7 bases, there was a span of 16 bases. CDR3 region: CASTENRSGEKLFF. The CDR3 coding sequence is TGTGCCAGCACCGAGAACAGGTCTGGTGAAAAACTGTTTTTT.

In its sample, this clonotype was seen once. The chain couples TRBV13 to TRBJ2-5; 14 nucleotides line up with TRBD2. The CDR3 covers 17 residues. V was pared by 5 bases and J by 6 bases, with 11 bases of the junction left unmatched. Germline V gene sequence: CDR1 PRHDT, CDR2 FYEKMQ (reference sequence). CDR3 residues: CASSQGLAGARVKTQYF. The CDR3 bases are TGTGCCAGCAGCCAGGGACTAGCGGGGGCCCGGGTAAAGACCCAGTACTTC.

The chain employs TRBV12-3 or TRBV12-4 and TRBJ2-1; D remains unclear. CDR3 length: 11 amino acids. Trimming left V 7 bases short and J 5 bases short, with 6 bases between. CDR3 sequence: CASTINNEQFF. The CDR3 DNA reads TGTGCCAGCACTATCAACAATGAGCAGTTCTTC.

The rearrangement uses TRBV12-3 or TRBV12-4 and TRBJ2-5, with 8 bases fitting TRBD2. V lost 4 bases to trimming and J lost 9 bases; unmatched junction nucleotides: 7. The CDR3 has 13 amino acids. The CDR3 DNA is TGTGCCAGCAGTTCCGGGGGGGGAACGGCCCAGTACTTC. It yields the protein CASSSGGGTAQYF.

This chain joins TRBV12-3 or TRBV12-4 and TRBJ2-3; TRBD2 aligns across 11 bases. This CDR3 spans 20 amino acids. The V and J ends lost 7 bases and 3 bases, in that order; junction bases with no gene match: 21. The CDR3 protein is CASNLTPLAGVGVWTDTQYF. CDR3 DNA: TGTGCCAGCAACCTAACCCCACTAGCGGGAGTTGGTGTTTGGACAGATACGCAGTATTTT.

The rearrangement links TRBV5-1 to TRBJ2-7, with 9 positions matching TRBD1. Trimming cost V 0 bases and J 4 bases; bases outside gene matches: 5. The CDR3 totals 15 residues. CDR1 and CDR2 (germline): SGHRS, YFSETQ. The DNA of the CDR3 is TGCGCCAGCAGCTTGGAGACAGGGGGGATTTACGAGCAGTACTTC. Translation: CASSLETGGIYEQYF.

The chain employs TRBV20-1 and TRBJ1-4; possibly TRBD1 for D (6 bases). V was clipped by 6 bases and J by 3 bases, with 17 bases between them. This CDR3 has 15 amino acids. Germline V CDR1 and CDR2: DFQATT, SNEGSKA (reference sequence). This CDR3 is CSADYRGRPNEKLFF. The CDR3 nucleotides read TGCAGTGCGGACTACCGGGGGCGTCCTAATGAAAAACTGTTTTTT.

This sequence joins TRBV25-1 and TRBJ2-5; D not certain. Germline V lookup: CDR1 MGHDK, CDR2 SYGVNS. V was cut by 3 bases and J by 2 bases, with 10 bases left in between. This CDR3 contains 14 residues. The CDR3: CASSDANLQETQYF. The CDR3 bases are TGTGCCAGCAGTGACGCAAACCTACAAGAGACCCAGTACTTC.

The chain is built from TRBV3-1 and TRBJ2-5, with 12 positions matching TRBD2. There are 16 residues in the CDR3. Germline assignment: CDR1 LGHDT and CDR2 YNNKEL (reference sequence). The V and J ends lost 2 bases and 2 bases, in that order; junction bases with no gene match: 3. The CDR3 protein is CASSQPSGRGQETQYF. CDR3 nucleotide sequence: TGTGCCAGCAGCCAACCTAGCGGGAGGGGACAAGAGACCCAGTACTTC.